Below are 5 T cell receptor beta chains sequenced from a single sample in a study of blood T cell repertoires in COVID-19. The data were produced by immunoSEQ multiplex PCR, yet TCRdb's version contains in-frame clones alone and is incomplete. The sample holds roughly 79,000 clones, about 87% seen once. Sequenced input: peripheral blood. The source is a woman in her forties or fifties with acute or convalescent COVID-19.

The chain combines TRBV7-2 with TRBJ1-2; TRBD1 matches 9 bases. Trimming took 1 base from V and 4 from J; bases not matched to a gene: 10. The germline V gene has CDR1 SGHTA and CDR2 FQGNSA. This CDR3 is 17 amino acids long. DNA of the CDR3: TGTGCCAGCAGCTTAGAGCGGGGGACAGGGTGGATCTATGGCTACACCTTC. Translating gives CASSLERGTGWIYGYTF.

The chain combines TRBV28 with TRBJ2-2, with a weak D call TRBD2 (6 bases). The CDR3 has 16 residues. From germline, CDR1 is MDHEN and CDR2 SYDVKM. V gave up 3 bases and J gave up 1 base, with 12 bases separating them. The CDR3 loop is CASSFLGRGNTGELFF. CDR3 in DNA: TGTGCCAGCAGTTTCCTCGGGCGGGGGAACACCGGGGAGCTGTTTTTT.

Here the CDR3 DNA reads TGTGCCAGCAGTTTTTGGGGGGGGACTAATGAAAAACTGTTTTTT. It is translated as CASSFWGGTNEKLFF. V usage is TRBV27 and J usage is TRBJ1-4, with D tentatively TRBD1 (5 bases). Deletions cut 3 bases from V and 2 bases from J, with 10 bases between. Per germline, CDR1 MNHEY and CDR2 SMNVEV (reference sequence). This CDR3 has 15 amino acids.

This clone was seen more than once but under ten times. This rearrangement joins TRBV6-6 to TRBJ2-1; a possible D gene is TRBD1 (5 bases). Per germline, CDR1 MNHNY and CDR2 SVGAGI (reference sequence). This CDR3 has 13 residues. The V gene lost 10 bases and the J gene lost 9 bases, with 19 bases spanning the gap. The CDR3 is CANGPGYQGEQFF. CDR3 in DNA: TGTGCCAACGGACCCGGCTATCAGGGTGAGCAGTTCTTC.

In its sample, this clone was seen a few times. The chain employs TRBV4-1 and TRBJ2-4; 9 bases are shared with TRBD2. Per germline, CDR1 MGHRA and CDR2 YSYEKL. V was pared by 0 bases and J by 6 bases, with 3 bases of the junction left unmatched. This CDR3 spans 15 amino acids. Here the CDR3 DNA reads TGCGCCAGCAGCCAAGATCGTAGCGGGGGAAACATTCAGTACTTC. This codes for CASSQDRSGGNIQYF.